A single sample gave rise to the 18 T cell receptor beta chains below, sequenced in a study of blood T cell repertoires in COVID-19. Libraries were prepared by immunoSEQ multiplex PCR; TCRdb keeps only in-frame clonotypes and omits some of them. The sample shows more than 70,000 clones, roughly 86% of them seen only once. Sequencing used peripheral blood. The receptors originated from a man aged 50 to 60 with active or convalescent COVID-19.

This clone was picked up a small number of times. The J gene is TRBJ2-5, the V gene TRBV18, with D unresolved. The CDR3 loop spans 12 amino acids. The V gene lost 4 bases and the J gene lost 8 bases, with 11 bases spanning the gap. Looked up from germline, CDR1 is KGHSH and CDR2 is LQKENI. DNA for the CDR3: TGTGCCAGCTCACTACGGAGTCACACCCAGTACTTC. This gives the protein CASSLRSHTQYF.

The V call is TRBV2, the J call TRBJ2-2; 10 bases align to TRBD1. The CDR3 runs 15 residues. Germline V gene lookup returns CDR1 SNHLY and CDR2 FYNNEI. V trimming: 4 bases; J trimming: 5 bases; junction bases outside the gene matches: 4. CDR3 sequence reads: CASSGQGAGTGELFF. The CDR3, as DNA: TGTGCCAGCAGTGGACAGGGGGCAGGGACCGGGGAGCTGTTTTTT.

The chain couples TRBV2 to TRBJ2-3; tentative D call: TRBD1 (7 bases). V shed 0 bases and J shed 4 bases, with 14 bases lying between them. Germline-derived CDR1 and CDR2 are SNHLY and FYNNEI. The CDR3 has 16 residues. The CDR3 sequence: CASSEAIRGAADTQYF. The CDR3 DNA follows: TGTGCCAGCAGTGAAGCCATCAGGGGGGCGGCAGATACGCAGTATTTT.

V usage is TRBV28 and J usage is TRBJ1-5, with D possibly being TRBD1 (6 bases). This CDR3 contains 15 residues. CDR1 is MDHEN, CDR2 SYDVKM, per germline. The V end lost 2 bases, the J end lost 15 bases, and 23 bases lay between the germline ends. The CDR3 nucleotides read TGTGCCAGCAGTTTAGGGGATGGGGGCCTCCTAAGGATGCATTTT. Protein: CASSLGDGGLLRMHF. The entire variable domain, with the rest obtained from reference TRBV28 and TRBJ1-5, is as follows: DVKVTQSSRYLVKRTGEKVFLECVQDMDHENMFWYRQDPGLGLRLIYFSYDVKMKEKGDIPEGYSVSREKKERFSLILESASTNQTSMYLCASSLGDGGLLRMHFGDGTRLSIL.

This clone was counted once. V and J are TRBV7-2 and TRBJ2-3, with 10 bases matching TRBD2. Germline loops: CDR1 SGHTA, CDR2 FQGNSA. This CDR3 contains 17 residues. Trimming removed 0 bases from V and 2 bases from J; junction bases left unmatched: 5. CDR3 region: CASSLAQLAGHTDTQYF. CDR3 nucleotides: TGTGCCAGCAGCTTAGCCCAACTAGCGGGGCACACAGATACGCAGTATTTT.

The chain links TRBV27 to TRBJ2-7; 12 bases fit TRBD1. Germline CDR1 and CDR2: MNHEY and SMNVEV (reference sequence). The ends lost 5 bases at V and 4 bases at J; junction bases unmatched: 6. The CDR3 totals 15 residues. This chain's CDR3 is CASSLGTGGLYEQYF. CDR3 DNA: TGTGCCAGCAGTCTCGGGACAGGGGGCTTATACGAGCAGTACTTC.

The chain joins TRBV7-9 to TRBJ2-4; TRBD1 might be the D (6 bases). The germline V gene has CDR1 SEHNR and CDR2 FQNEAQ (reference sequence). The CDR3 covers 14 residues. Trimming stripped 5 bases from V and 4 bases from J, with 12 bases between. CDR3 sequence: CASSEPGQKNIQYF. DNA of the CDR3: TGTGCCAGCAGCGAACCCGGACAGAAAAACATTCAGTACTTC. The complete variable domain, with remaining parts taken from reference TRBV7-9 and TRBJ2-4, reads DTGVSQNPRHKITKRGQNVTFRCDPISEHNRLYWYRQTLGQGPEFLTYFQNEAQLEKSRLLSDRFSAERPKGSFSTLEIQRTEQGDSAMYLCASSEPGQKNIQYFGAGTRLSVL.

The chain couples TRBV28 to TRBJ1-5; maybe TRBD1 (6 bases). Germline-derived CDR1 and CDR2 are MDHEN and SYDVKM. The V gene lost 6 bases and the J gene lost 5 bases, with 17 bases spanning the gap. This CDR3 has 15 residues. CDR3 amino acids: CASRWEGAGDQPQHF. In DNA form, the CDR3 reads TGTGCCAGCAGATGGGAGGGCGCAGGGGATCAGCCCCAGCATTTT.

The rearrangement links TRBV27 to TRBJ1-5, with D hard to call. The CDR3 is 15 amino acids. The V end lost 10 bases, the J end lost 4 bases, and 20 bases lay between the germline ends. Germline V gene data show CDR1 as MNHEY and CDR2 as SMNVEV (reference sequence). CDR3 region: CATAPEADLNQPQHF. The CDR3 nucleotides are TGTGCCACCGCACCCGAGGCGGATCTAAATCAGCCCCAGCATTTT.

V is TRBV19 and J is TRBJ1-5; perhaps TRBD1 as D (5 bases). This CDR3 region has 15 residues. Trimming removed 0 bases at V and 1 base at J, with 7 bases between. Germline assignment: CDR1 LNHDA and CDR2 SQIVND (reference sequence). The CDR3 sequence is CASSIERGSNQPQHF. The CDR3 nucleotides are TGTGCCAGTAGTATAGAGCGGGGGAGCAATCAGCCCCAGCATTTT.

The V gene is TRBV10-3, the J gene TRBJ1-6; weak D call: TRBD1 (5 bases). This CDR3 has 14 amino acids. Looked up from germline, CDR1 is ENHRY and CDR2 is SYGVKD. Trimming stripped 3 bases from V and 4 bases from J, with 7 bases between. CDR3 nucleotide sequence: TGTGCCATCAGTGAAGGGGCTTATAATTCACCCCTCCACTTT. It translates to CAISEGAYNSPLHF.

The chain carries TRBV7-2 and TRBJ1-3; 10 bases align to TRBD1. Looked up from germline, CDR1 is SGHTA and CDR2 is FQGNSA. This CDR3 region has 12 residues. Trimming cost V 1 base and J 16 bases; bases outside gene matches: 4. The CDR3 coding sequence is TGTGCCAGCAGCTTAGTTGGGGGACAGGGGTATTTT. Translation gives CASSLVGGQGYF.

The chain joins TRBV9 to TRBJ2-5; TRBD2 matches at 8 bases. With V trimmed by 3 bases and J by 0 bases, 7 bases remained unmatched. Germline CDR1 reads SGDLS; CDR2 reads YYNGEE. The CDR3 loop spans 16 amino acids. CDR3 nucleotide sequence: TGTGCCAGCAGCGGTAGAGCGGGGGCCTACCAAGAGACCCAGTACTTC. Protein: CASSGRAGAYQETQYF.

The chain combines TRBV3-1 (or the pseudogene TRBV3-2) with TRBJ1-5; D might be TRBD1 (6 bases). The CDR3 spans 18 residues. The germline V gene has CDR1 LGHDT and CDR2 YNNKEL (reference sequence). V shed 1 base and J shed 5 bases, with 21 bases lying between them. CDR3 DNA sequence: TGTGCCAGCAGCCAAGGGATGAAAGTGACAGGTGACTATCAGCCCCAGCATTTT. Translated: CASSQGMKVTGDYQPQHF.

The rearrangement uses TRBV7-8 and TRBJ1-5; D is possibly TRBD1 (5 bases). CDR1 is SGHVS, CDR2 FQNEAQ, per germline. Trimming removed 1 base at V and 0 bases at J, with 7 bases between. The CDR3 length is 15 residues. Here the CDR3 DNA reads TGTGCCAGCAGCTTAGTAGGGGTTAGCAATCAGCCCCAGCATTTT. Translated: CASSLVGVSNQPQHF.

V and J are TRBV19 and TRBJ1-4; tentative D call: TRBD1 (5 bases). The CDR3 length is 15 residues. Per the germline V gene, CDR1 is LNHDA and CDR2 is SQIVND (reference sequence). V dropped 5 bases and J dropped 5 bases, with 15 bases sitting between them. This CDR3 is CASSGADRLNEKLFF. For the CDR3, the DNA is TGTGCCAGTAGTGGGGCAGATAGACTGAATGAAAAACTGTTTTTT.

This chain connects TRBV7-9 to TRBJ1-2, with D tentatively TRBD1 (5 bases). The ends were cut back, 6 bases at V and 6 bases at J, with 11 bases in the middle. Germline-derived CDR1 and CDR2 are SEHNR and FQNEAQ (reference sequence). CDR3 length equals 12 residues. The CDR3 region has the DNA TGTGCCAGCAGTAAAGGGGTGGATGGCTACACCTTC. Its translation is CASSKGVDGYTF.

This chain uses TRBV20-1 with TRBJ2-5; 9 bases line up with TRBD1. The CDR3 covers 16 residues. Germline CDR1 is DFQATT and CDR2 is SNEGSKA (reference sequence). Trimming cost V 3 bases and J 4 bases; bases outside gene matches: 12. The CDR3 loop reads CSASPAGQGVGETQYF. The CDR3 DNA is TGCAGTGCTAGTCCCGCGGGACAGGGAGTGGGAGAGACCCAGTACTTC.